This entry lists 19 T cell receptor beta chains sequenced from one sample in a study of human T cells and chemical hapten exposure. Time point in this sample: patch test 1, 2 weeks after DPC sensitization. The sample's treatment: therapeutic diphenylcyclopropenone sensitization with weekly scalp DPC. Total RNA was extracted from unfractionated whole blood. TCRdb reprocessed the RACE reads with MiXCR, giving one entry per CDR3 protein. The sample holds approximately 43,000 distinct CDR3 sequences, approximately 3.6% seen once. The sequencing here drew on whole blood, taken in connection with sensitization to the hapten diphenylcyclopropenone (DPC). All receptors derive from a man between 45 and 60 years old with alopecia areata. Some clones in this sample may be carry-over from other donors' samples.

This clonotype was seen repeatedly, ten times or more. V gene TRBV27 combines with J gene TRBJ2-3; D gene ambiguous. Per germline, CDR1 MNHEY and CDR2 SMNVEV (reference sequence). Deletions cut 5 bases from V and 6 bases from J, with 12 bases between. CDR3 size: 13 residues. The CDR3 sequence: CASSPTRTDTQYF. CDR3 sequence (DNA): TGTGCCAGCAGTCCCACCCGGACGGATACGCAGTATTTT.

This clonotype was seen repeatedly, ten times or more. This chain connects TRBV28 to TRBJ1-1; unclear D gene. Trimming removed 8 bases at V and 1 base at J, with 14 bases between. The CDR3 runs to 14 residues. Germline CDR1 MDHEN, CDR2 SYDVKM. The DNA for the CDR3 is TGTGCCAGCGGCAAAATACTGCCGAACACTGAAGCTTTCTTT. The encoded protein is CASGKILPNTEAFF. The full variable domain, rest sourced from reference TRBV28 and TRBJ1-1, is DVKVTQSSRYLVKRTGEKVFLECVQDMDHENMFWYRQDPGLGLRLIYFSYDVKMKEKGDIPEGYSVSREKKERFSLILESASTNQTSMYLCASGKILPNTEAFFGQGTRLTVV.

This clonotype was seen a handful of times. The chain employs TRBV12-3 or TRBV12-4 and TRBJ2-4; the D is unclear. The ends were cut back, 6 bases at V and 5 bases at J, with 11 bases in the middle. The CDR3 runs to 13 residues. CDR3 bases: TGTGCCAGCAGAAGGCACAGAGAAAACATTCAGTACTTC. Its protein is CASRRHRENIQYF.

This clonotype was observed many times. This sequence joins TRBV4-1 and TRBJ1-6; D is possibly TRBD1 (6 bases). Germline CDR1 reads MGHRA; CDR2 reads YSYEKL. The CDR3 has 17 residues. Trimming removed 3 bases at V and 8 bases at J, with 20 bases between. In nucleotides, the CDR3 is TGCGCCAGCAGCCACTTTCTCAGGGGCTCTTTGGATTCACCCCTCCACTTT. It is translated as CASSHFLRGSLDSPLHF.

This clonotype showed up many times. The chain is built from TRBV6-1 and TRBJ2-3; tentative D call: TRBD2 (6 bases). Germline loops: CDR1 MNHNS, CDR2 SASEGT. Trimming stripped 4 bases from V and 9 bases from J, with 14 bases between. CDR3 length equals 13 residues. CDR3 sequence reads: CASSGRGLRTQYF. For the CDR3, the DNA is TGTGCCAGCAGTGGAAGGGGACTGAGAACGCAGTATTTT.

This chain's CDR3 is CSAGLAGESSEQFF. The CDR3 bases are TGCAGTGCTGGACTAGCGGGGGAGAGCAGTGAGCAGTTCTTC. The chain carries TRBV20-1 and TRBJ2-1, with 13 bases matching TRBD2. The CDR3 extends over 14 amino acids. The junction had 7 bases not matched to a gene; V was cut back by 5 bases and J by 9 bases. CDR1 is DFQATT and CDR2 is SNEGSKA in the germline V gene (reference sequence).

This clonotype came up many times. The V gene is TRBV5-1, the J gene TRBJ2-3; 9 bases align to TRBD2. The CDR3 is 15 amino acids. Trimming cost V 8 bases and J 0 bases; bases outside gene matches: 7. Germline V gives CDR1 SGHRS, CDR2 YFSETQ. The CDR3 sequence is CASKTSGSSTDTQYF. The CDR3 DNA reads TGCGCCAGTAAGACTAGCGGATCTAGCACAGATACGCAGTATTTT.

The table lists this clonotype with many counts. The V and J genes are TRBV20-1 and TRBJ1-6; a possible D gene is TRBD1 (5 bases). Deletions cut 4 bases from V and 3 bases from J, with 7 bases between. CDR1 is DFQATT, CDR2 SNEGSKA, per germline (reference sequence). The CDR3 has 13 residues. The CDR3 DNA is TGCAGTGCTACAGGGAACTATAATTCACCCCTCCACTTT. It yields the protein CSATGNYNSPLHF.

This clonotype was counted at least ten times. The chain uses TRBV6-1 and TRBJ1-5; TRBD1 might be the D (6 bases). The CDR3 has 14 amino acids. The germline V gene has CDR1 MNHNS and CDR2 SASEGT. Trimming cost V 2 bases and J 7 bases, with 12 bases left between them. As DNA, the CDR3 is TGTGCCAGCAGTGAATCGGGGGCGGAACAGCCCCAGCATTTT. Translated: CASSESGAEQPQHF.

This clonotype has a count of ten or more. This sequence joins TRBV10-3 and TRBJ1-2, with a tentative D call TRBD1 (5 bases). This CDR3 has 14 residues. Germline lookup yields CDR1 ENHRY and CDR2 SYGVKD. The V and J ends lost 5 bases and 8 bases respectively, with 18 bases between them. CDR3 nucleotides: TGTGCCATCAGTCGTGCCGGGACGGCTCTGGGCTACACCTTC. It encodes CAISRAGTALGYTF.

This clonotype was counted many times. This rearrangement joins TRBV20-1 to TRBJ2-7, with 8 bases fitting TRBD1. Germline trimming cut 0 bases from V and 2 bases from J; bases unmatched to any gene: 3. Germline lookup yields CDR1 DFQATT and CDR2 SNEGSKA (reference sequence). The CDR3 runs to 14 residues. In DNA, the CDR3 is TGCAGTGCTAGAGATCCACAGGGGGCCTACGAGCAGTACTTC. This sequence encodes CSARDPQGAYEQYF.

This clonotype was observed many times. The chain has TRBV7-2 and TRBJ2-3; D is perhaps TRBD2 (5 bases). Germline CDR1 is SGHTA and CDR2 is FQGNSA. The V gene lost 1 base and the J gene lost 1 base, with 15 bases spanning the gap. This CDR3 spans 17 amino acids. CDR3 sequence (DNA): TGTGCCAGCAGCTTAGACGGTCTTAGCGAGCGCACAGATACGCAGTATTTT. The encoded protein is CASSLDGLSERTDTQYF.

V is TRBV12-3 or TRBV12-4 and J is TRBJ1-6, with 10 bases matching TRBD1. The V gene end was trimmed by 6 bases and the J gene end by 7 bases; junction bases not matched to a gene: 12. The CDR3 loop spans 17 amino acids. The CDR3: CASRLWAGTGANSPLHF. DNA of the CDR3: TGTGCCAGCAGACTTTGGGCCGGGACAGGGGCAAATTCACCCCTCCACTTT.

A few counts support this clonotype. The chain links TRBV5-6 to TRBJ2-1; a possible D gene is TRBD2 (5 bases). Deletions cut 6 bases from V and 14 bases from J, with 21 bases between. The length of the CDR3 is 13 residues. The germline V gene has CDR1 SGHDT and CDR2 YYEEEE. The CDR3 DNA is TGTGCCAGCACCCCGAGAGTGGCTAGCAATAAGTTCTTC. It specifies CASTPRVASNKFF.

This clonotype came up many times. CDR3 sequence reads: CASSEARISNQPQHF. CDR3 DNA: TGTGCCAGCAGTGAAGCAAGGATTAGCAATCAGCCCCAGCATTTT. The J gene is TRBJ1-5, the V gene TRBV2, with D uncertain. CDR3 length: 15 residues. Between the trimmed V and J ends, which lost 0 bases and 0 bases, there was a span of 6 bases. Germline assignment: CDR1 SNHLY and CDR2 FYNNEI.

This clonotype was recorded many times. V is TRBV27 and J is TRBJ2-7; 9 bases map to TRBD2. The CDR3 totals 15 residues. Looked up from germline, CDR1 is MNHEY and CDR2 is SMNVEV (reference sequence). V lost 10 bases to trimming and J lost 0 bases; unmatched junction nucleotides: 10. This CDR3 is CATLRRSGSSYEQYF. CDR3 in DNA: TGTGCCACCCTTCGCCGTAGCGGGAGCTCCTACGAGCAGTACTTC.

This clonotype was counted at least ten times. The gene calls are TRBV6-1 and TRBJ2-7, with 9 nucleotides matching TRBD2. This CDR3 is 14 amino acids long. The V and J ends lost 8 bases and 2 bases, in that order; junction bases with no gene match: 7. The germline V gene encodes CDR1 MNHNS and CDR2 SASEGT. The CDR3: CASVLAGGPYEQYF. DNA for the CDR3: TGTGCCAGCGTCCTCGCGGGAGGGCCCTACGAGCAGTACTTC.

This clonotype has a count of ten or more. This chain uses TRBV11-2 with TRBJ2-1, with 7 bases matching TRBD2. Germline loops: CDR1 SGHAT, CDR2 FQNNGV. With 1 base clipped from V and 3 bases from J, the junction kept 9 bases outside the gene matches. This CDR3 contains 17 residues. The CDR3 here is CASSLGPSGGSYNEQFF. In DNA, the CDR3 is TGTGCCAGCAGCTTAGGCCCCTCGGGCGGGAGCTACAATGAGCAGTTCTTC. The full variable domain, in which reference TRBV11-2 and TRBJ2-1 provide the parts outside the CDR3, is EAGVAQSPRYKIIEKRQSVAFWCNPISGHATLYWYQQILGQGPKLLIQFQNNGVVDDSQLPKDRFSAERLKGVDSTLKIQPAKLEDSAVYLCASSLGPSGGSYNEQFFGPGTRLTVL.

This clonotype came up many times. The V call is TRBV20-1, the J call TRBJ2-7; weak D call: TRBD1 (5 bases). The CDR3 runs 14 residues. Trimming removed 4 bases from V and 1 base from J, with 14 bases in between. Germline CDR1 DFQATT, CDR2 SNEGSKA (reference sequence). The CDR3 is CSAKAPTVSYEQYF. For the CDR3, the DNA is TGCAGTGCTAAAGCCCCGACAGTTTCCTACGAGCAGTACTTC.